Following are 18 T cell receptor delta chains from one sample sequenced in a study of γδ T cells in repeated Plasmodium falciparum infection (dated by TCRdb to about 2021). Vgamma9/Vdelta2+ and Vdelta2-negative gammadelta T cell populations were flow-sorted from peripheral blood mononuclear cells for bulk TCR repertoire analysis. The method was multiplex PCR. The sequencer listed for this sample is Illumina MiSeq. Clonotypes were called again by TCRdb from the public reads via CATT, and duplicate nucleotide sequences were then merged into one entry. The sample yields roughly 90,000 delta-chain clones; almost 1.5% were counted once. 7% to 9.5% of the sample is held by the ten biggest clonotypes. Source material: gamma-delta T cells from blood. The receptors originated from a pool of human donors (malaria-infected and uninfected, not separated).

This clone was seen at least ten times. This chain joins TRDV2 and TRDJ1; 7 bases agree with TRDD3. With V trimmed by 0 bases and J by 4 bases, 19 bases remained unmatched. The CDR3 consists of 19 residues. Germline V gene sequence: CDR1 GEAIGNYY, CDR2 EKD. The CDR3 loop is CACDTVRTPLLGTLDKLIF. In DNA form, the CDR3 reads TGTGCCTGTGACACCGTTAGAACTCCCCTACTGGGGACACTCGATAAACTCATCTTT.

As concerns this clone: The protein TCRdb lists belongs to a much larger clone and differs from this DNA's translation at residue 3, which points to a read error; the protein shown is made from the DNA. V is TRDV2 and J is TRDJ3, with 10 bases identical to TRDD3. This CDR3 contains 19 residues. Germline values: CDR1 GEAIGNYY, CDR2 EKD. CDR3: CAGDTGGFGSSWDTRQMFF. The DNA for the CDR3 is TGTGCCGGTGACACTGGGGGATTCGGGAGCTCCTGGGACACCCGACAGATGTTTTTC.

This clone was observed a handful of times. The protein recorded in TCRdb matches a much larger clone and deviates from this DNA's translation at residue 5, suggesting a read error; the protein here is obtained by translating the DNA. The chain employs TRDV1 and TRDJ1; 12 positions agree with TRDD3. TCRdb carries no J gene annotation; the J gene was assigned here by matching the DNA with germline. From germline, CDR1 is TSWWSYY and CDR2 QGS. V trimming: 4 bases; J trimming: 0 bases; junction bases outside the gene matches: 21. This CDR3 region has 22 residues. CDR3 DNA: TGTGCTCTTGGGGGACCGCCTTTCCTGTACTGGGGGATACAAGGGTACACCGATAAACTCATCTTT. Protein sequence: CALGGPPFLYWGIQGYTDKLIF.

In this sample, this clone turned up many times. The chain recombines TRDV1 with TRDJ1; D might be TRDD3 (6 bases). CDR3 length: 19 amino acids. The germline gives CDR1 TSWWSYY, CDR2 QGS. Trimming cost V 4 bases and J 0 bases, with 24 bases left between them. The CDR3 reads CALGGGLPTGGTYTDKLIF. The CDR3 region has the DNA TGTGCTCTTGGGGGTGGGCTCCCCACGGGGGGGACTTACACCGATAAACTCATCTTT.

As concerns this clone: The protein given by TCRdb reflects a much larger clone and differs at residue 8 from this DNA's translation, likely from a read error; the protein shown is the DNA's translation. The CDR3 region is CACDIIGLGETAQLFF. CDR3 sequence (DNA): TGTGCCTGTGACATAATTGGGTTGGGAGAGACAGCACAACTCTTCTTT. The genes are TRDV2 and TRDJ2; D not certain. The CDR3 length is 16 residues. CDR1 and CDR2 (germline): GEAIGNYY, EKD. V was shortened by 2 bases and J by 4 bases, with 16 bases between the two germline ends.

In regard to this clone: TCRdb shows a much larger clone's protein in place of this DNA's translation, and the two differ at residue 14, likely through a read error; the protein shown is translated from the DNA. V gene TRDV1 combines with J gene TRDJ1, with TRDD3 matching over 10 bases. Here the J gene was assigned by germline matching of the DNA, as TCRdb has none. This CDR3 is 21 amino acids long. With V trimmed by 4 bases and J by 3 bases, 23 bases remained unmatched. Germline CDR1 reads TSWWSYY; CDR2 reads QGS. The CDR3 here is CALGGPFPPSTGGCAPDKLIF. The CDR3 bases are TGTGCTCTTGGGGGTCCGTTCCCTCCCAGTACTGGGGGATGCGCTCCCGATAAACTCATCTTT.

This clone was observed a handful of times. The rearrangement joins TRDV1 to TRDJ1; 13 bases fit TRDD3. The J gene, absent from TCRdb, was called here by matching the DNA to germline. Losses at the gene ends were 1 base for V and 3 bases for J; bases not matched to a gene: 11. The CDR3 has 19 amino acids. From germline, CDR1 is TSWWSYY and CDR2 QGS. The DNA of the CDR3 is TGTGCTCTTGGGGAACCTCCCATCGCAACTGGGGGATACGCCGATAAACTCATCTTT. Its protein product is CALGEPPIATGGYADKLIF.

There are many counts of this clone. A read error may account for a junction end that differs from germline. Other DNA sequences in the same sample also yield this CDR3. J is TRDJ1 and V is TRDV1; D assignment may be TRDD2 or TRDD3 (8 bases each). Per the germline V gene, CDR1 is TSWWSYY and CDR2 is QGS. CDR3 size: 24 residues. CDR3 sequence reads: CALGELKGLPTLYWGVPYTDKLIF. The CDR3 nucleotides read TGTGCTCTTGGGGAACTGAAAGGACTTCCTACCCTGTACTGGGGGGTCCCGTACACCGATAAACTCATCTTC.

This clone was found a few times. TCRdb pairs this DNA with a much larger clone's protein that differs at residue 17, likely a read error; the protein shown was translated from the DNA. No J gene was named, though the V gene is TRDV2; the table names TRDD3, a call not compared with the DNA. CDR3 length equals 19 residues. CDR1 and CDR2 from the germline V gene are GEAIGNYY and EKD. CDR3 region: CACDPLLGDTRRDTRQVFF. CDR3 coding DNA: TGTGCCTGTGACCCATTACTGGGGGATACGCGCCGGGACACCCGACAGGTGTTTTTC.

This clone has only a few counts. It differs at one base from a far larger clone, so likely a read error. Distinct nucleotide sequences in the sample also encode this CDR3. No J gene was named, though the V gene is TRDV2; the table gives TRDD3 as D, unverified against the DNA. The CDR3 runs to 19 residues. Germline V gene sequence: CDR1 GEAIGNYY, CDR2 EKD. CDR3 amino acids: CACYSVLGDTPIYTDKLIF. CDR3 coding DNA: TGTGCCTGTTACAGTGTACTGGGGGATACCCCGATCTACACCGATAAGCTCATCTTT.

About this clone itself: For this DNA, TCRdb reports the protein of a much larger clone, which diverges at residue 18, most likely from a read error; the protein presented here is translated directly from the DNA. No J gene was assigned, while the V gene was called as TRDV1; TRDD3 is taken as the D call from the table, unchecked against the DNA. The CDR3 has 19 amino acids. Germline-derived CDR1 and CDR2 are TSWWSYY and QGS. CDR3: CALPQIRPRSLGYTDKLTF. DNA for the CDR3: TGTGCTCTTCCTCAAATTCGGCCTCGTAGTCTGGGATACACCGATAAACTCACCTTT.

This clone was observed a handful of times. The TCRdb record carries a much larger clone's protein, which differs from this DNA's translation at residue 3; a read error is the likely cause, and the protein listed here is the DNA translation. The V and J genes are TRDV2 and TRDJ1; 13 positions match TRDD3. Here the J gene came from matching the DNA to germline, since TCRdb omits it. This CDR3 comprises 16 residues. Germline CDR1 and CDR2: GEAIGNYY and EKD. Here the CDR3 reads CARDTGGYAFSDKLIF. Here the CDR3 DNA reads TGTGCCCGTGACACTGGGGGATACGCGTTTTCCGATAAACTCATCTTT.

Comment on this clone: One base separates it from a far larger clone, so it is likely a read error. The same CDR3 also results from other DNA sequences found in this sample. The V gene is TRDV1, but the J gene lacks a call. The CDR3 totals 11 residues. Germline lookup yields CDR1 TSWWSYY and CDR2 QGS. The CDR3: CALGSRGKLIF. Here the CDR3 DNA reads TGTGCTCTTGGGTCTAGGGGTAAGCTCATCTTT.

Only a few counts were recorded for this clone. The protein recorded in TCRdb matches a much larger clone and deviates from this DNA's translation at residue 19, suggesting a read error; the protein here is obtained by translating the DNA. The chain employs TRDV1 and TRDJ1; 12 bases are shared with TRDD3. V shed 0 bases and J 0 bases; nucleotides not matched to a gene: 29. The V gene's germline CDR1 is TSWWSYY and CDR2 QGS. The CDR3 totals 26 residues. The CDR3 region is CALGELGVLRPRTGGYQERHTDKLIF. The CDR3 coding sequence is TGTGCTCTTGGGGAACTTGGGGTCCTACGTCCCCGTACTGGGGGATACCAAGAACGTCACACCGATAAACTCATCTTT.

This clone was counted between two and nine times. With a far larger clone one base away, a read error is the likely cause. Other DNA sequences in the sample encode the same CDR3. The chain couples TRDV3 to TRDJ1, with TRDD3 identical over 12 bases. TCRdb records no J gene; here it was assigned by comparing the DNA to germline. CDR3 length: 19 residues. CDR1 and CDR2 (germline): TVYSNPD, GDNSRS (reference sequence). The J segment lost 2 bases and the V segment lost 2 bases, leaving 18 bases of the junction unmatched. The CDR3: CAFRGGTGGYRWYTDKLIF. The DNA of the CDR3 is TGTGCCTTTCGCGGGGGTACTGGGGGATACCGATGGTATACCGATAAACTCATCTTT.

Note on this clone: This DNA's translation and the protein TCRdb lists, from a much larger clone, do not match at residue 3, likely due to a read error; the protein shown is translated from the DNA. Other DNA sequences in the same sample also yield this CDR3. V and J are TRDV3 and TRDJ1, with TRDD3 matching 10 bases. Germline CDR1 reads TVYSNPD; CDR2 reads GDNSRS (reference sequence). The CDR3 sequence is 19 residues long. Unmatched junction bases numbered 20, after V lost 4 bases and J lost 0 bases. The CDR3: CACKGPLWGILAYTDKLIF. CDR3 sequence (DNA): TGTGCCTGTAAAGGTCCTCTTTGGGGGATACTGGCGTACACCGATAAACTCATCTTT. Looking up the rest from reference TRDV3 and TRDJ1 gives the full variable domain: CDKVTQSSPDQTVASGSEVVLLCTYDTVYSNPDLFWYRIRPDYSFQFVFYGDNSRSEGADFTQGRFSVKHILTQKAFHLVISPVRTEDSATYYCACKGPLWGILAYTDKLIFGKGTRVTVEP.

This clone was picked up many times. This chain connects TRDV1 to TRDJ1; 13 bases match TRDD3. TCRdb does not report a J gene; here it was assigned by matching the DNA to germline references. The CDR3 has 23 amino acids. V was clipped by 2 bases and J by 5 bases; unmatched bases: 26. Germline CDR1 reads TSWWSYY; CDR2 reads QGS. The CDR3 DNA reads TGTGCTCTTGGGGAAGAATACAGTCCGAGACTGGGGGATACGAAGGGGTGGTTGGATAAACTCATCTTT. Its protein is CALGEEYSPRLGDTKGWLDKLIF.

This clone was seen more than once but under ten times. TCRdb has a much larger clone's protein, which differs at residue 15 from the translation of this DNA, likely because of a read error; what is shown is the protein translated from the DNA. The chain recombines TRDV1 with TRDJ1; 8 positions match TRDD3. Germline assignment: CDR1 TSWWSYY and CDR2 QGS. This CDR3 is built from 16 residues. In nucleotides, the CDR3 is TGTGCCCTGGACAGTTACTGGGGGTCCTACACCGATAAACTCACCTTT. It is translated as CALDSYWGSYTDKLTF.